This T cell receptor (beta chain) originates from a study of blood T cells in healthy people across ages. For the second PCR, which ran for roughly 6 to 11 cycles, a sample-barcoded 5' primer and a J-beta primer mix were used. MiXCR was run by TCRdb on the 5' RACE reads, yielding one entry per CDR3 protein. In the table there are about 800,000 distinct CDR3 sequences, 20% to 25% of which are singletons. In germline, CDR1 is ENHRY, CDR2 SYGVKD. The CDR3 consists of 14 residues. V was pared by 1 base and J by 4 bases, with 4 bases of the junction left unmatched. These sequences were also reported in another study, on T cells of mothers and their children.

This clonotype was obtained from a boy aged 5-17 years in good health. V gene TRBV10-3 combines with J gene TRBJ2-7; 7 bases match TRBD2. Material: blood. The CDR3 DNA reads TGTGCCATCAGTGAGTGGGGGACTAAATACGAGCAGTACTTC. Its protein product is CAISEWGTKYEQYF.